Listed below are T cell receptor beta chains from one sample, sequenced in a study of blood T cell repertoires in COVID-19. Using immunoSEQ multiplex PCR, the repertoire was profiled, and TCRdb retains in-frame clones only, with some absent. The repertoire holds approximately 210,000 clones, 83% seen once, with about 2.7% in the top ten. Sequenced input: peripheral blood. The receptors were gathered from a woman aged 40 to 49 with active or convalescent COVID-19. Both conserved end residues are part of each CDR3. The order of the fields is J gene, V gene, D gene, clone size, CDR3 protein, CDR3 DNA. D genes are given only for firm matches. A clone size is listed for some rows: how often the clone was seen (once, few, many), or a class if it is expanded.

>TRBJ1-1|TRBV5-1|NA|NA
CASSLVAGEMNTEAFF
TGCGCCAGCAGCTTGGTGGCAGGCGAAATGAACACTGAAGCTTTCTTT
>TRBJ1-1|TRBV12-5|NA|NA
CASGLTGSNTEAFF
TGTGCTAGTGGTTTGACAGGGTCGAACACTGAAGCTTTCTTT
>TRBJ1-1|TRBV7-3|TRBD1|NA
CASSSDRGSSEAFF
TGTGCCAGCAGTTCCGACAGGGGGTCATCTGAAGCTTTCTTT
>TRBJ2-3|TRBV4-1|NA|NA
CASRLRQTDTQYF
TGCGCCAGCAGACTTAGACAGACAGATACGCAGTATTTT
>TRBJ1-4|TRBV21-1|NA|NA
CASSKGGGPDRNGEKLFF
TGTGCCAGCAGCAAAGGGGGGGGACCGGACCGAAACGGTGAAAAACTGTTTTTT
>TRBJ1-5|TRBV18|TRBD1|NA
CASSPAGQGIRPQHF
TGTGCCAGCTCACCAGCGGGACAGGGCATTAGGCCCCAGCATTTT
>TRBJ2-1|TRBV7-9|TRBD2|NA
CASSSSGGADEQFF
TGTGCCAGCAGCTCTAGCGGGGGGGCCGATGAGCAGTTCTTC
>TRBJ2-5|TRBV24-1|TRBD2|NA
CATSEPRTSEYQETQYF
TGTGCCACCAGTGAACCCCGGACTAGCGAGTACCAAGAGACCCAGTACTTC
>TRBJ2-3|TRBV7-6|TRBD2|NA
CASSLGGTSGGTDTQYF
TGTGCCAGCAGCTTAGGCGGGACTAGCGGGGGCACAGATACGCAGTATTTT
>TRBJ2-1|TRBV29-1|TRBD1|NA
CSVDRDSGNEQFF
TGCAGCGTTGACCGGGACAGCGGAAATGAGCAGTTCTTC
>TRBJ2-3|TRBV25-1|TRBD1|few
CASKGGTGGSTDTQYF
TGTGCCAGTAAGGGCGGGACAGGGGGAAGCACAGATACGCAGTATTTT
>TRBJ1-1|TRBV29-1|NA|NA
CSVHRDWNTEAFF
TGCAGCGTTCACCGGGACTGGAACACTGAAGCTTTCTTT
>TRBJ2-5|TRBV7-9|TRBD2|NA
CASSIGLAGDILLYF
TGTGCCAGCAGCATAGGACTAGCGGGGGACATACTACTGTACTTC
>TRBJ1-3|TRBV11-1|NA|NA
CASSFGLTSSGNTIYF
TGTGCCAGCAGCTTCGGCCTGACAAGCTCTGGAAACACCATATATTTT
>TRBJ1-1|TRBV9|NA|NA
CASSAGGWRMAEAFF
TGTGCCAGCAGCGCGGGGGGGTGGAGGATGGCTGAAGCTTTCTTT
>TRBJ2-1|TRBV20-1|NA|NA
CSASRTGAHNEQFF
TGCAGTGCTAGTAGGACGGGAGCCCACAATGAGCAGTTCTTC
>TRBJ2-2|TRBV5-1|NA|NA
CASSQSAGMNTGELFF
TGCGCCAGCAGCCAATCTGCGGGGATGAACACCGGGGAGCTGTTTTTT
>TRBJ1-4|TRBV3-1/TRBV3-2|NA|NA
CAAREFGADPGSFEKLFF
TGTGCCGCGAGAGAGTTTGGGGCTGATCCAGGGTCGTTTGAAAAACTGTTTTTT
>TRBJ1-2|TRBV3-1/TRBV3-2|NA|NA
CASSQGDSSYGYTF
TGTGCCAGCAGCCAAGGAGATAGTAGCTATGGCTACACCTTC
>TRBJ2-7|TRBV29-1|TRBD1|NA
CSVLVRGLAYEQYF
TGCAGCGTTCTAGTCAGGGGGCTAGCCTACGAGCAGTACTTC
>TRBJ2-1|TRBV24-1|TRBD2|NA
CATSDFSGTSGKVPAAYNEQFF
TGTGCCACCAGTGATTTCTCAGGGACTAGCGGGAAAGTTCCGGCGGCCTACAATGAGCAGTTCTTC
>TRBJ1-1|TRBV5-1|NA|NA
CASSPILRSNTEAFF
TGCGCCAGCAGCCCGATCCTACGTAGTAACACTGAAGCTTTCTTT
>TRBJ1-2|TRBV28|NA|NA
CASRVQGDYGYTF
TGTGCCAGCAGGGTACAGGGAGACTATGGCTACACCTTC
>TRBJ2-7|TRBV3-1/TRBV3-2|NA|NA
CASTRTSYISYEQYF
TGTGCCAGCACTCGGACTTCCTACATCTCCTACGAGCAGTACTTC
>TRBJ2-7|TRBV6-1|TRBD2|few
CASSEELAGSYEQYF
TGTGCCAGCAGTGAAGAGTTAGCGGGGAGCTACGAGCAGTACTTC
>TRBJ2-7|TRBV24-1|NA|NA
CATSAGPYEQYF
TGTGCCACCAGTGCAGGCCCCTACGAGCAGTACTTC
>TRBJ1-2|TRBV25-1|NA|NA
CASSELSFRLEGYTF
TGTGCCAGCAGTGAATTGAGTTTTCGATTGGAGGGCTACACCTTC
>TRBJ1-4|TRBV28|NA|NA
CASSLFGQSPGKLFF
TGTGCCAGCAGTTTGTTCGGACAGTCCCCAGGAAAACTGTTTTTT
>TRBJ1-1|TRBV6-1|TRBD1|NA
CASSSSDRVEAFF
TGTGCCAGCAGTTCCTCCGACAGGGTTGAAGCTTTCTTT
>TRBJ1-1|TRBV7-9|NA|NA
CASSLEGLNTEAFF
TGTGCCAGCAGCTTAGAGGGGTTGAACACTGAAGCTTTCTTT
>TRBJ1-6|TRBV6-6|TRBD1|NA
CASSRYPDRIDNSPLHF
TGTGCCAGCAGTCGATACCCGGACAGGATAGATAATTCACCCCTCCACTTT